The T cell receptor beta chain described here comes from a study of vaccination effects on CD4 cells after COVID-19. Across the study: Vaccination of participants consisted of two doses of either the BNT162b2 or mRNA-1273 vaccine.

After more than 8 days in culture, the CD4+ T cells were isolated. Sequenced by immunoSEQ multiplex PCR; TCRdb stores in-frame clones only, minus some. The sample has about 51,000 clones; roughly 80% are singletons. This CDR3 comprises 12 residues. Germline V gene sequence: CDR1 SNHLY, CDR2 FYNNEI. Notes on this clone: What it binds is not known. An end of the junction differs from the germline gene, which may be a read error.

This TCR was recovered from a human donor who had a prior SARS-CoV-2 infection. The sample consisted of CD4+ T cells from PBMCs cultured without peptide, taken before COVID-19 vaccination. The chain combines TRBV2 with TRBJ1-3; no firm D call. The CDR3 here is CASKAEAATIYF. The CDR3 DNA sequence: TGTGCAAGCAAGGCAGAGGCAGCAACCATATATTTT.